The entry that follows covers one T cell receptor beta chain sequence. Its antigen target is currently unknown. Nothing much larger sits one base from this clone, and base qualities are not available. This sample was included in a study of control samples from healthy donors and cancer patients (dated by TCRdb to the early 2020s). CDR1 and CDR2 were assigned from the germline V gene as SGHRS and YFSETQ. From the cysteine up to the phenylalanine, the CDR3 has a length of 17 residues. The kept DNA is CDR3 alone, 51 bases in frame from the first base. V has 0 bases trimmed and J has 4 bases trimmed; junction bases matching no gene number 12. Library preparation employed the immunoSEQ multiplex PCR assay. TCRdb took this table from immuneACCESS and kept in-frame rearrangements with V and J called. Such tables lack part of the clones; where checked against another copy, unresolved V genes explain under half of the gap, and the rest is unexplained. In this sample the table shows about 140,000 clones, 80% to 90% of which occur a single time. The ten largest clonotypes hold about 9% of the sample.

Sequenced input: blood. This receptor was taken from a woman aged 30 to 39 in good health. The rearranged segments are TRBV5-1 and TRBJ2-5; the central 7 bases match TRBD2. The sequence in DNA is TGCGCCAGCAGCTTGGGGCACTCGGGAGGTCGGGGAGAGACCCAGTACTTC. Its translation reads: CASSLGHSGGRGETQYF.